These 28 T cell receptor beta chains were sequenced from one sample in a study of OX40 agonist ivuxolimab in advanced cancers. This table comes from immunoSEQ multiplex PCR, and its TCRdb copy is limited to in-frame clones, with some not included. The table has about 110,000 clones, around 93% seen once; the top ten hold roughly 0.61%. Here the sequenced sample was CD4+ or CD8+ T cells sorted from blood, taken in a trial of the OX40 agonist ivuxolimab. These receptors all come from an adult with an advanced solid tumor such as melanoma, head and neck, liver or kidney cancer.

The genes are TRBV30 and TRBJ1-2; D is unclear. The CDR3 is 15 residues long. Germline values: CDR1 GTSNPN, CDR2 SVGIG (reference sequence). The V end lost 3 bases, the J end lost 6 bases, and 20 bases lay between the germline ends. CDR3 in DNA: TGTGCCTGGAGCATCCTCCGCCGGGCATCGGATGGCTACACCTTC. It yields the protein CAWSILRRASDGYTF.

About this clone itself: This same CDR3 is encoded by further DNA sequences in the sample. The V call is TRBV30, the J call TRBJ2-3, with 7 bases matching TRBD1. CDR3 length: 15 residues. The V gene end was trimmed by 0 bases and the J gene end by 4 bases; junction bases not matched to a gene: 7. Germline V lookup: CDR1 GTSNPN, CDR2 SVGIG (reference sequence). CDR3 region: CAWSVRGGAADTQYF. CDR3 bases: TGTGCCTGGAGTGTACGAGGGGGCGCGGCAGATACGCAGTATTTT.

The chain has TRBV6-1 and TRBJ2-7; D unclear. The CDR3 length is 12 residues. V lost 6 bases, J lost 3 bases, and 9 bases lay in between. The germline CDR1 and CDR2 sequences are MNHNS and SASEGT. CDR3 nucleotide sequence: TGTGCCAGCAGGTCGGACGGCTACGAGCAGTACTTC. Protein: CASRSDGYEQYF.

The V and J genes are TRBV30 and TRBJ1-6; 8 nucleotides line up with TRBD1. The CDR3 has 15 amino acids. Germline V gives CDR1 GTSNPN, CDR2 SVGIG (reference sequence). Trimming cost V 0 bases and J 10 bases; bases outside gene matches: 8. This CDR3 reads CAWSVLAQGGSPLHF. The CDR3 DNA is TGTGCCTGGAGTGTACTGGCACAGGGGGGATCACCCCTCCACTTT.

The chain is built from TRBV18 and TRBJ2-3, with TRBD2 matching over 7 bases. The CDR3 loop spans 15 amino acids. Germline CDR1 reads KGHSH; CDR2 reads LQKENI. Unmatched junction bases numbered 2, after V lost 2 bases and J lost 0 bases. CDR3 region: CASSPSSGSTDTQYF. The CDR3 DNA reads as TGTGCCAGCTCACCAAGTAGCGGGAGCACAGATACGCAGTATTTT.

The CDR3 spells CASSLAGRGAPSTDTQYF. The DNA for the CDR3 is TGTGCCAGCAGCTTGGCCGGGCGGGGGGCCCCTAGCACAGATACGCAGTATTTT. The V call is TRBV5-4, the J call TRBJ2-3; 8 bases are shared with TRBD2. The CDR3 consists of 18 residues. Germline CDR1 reads SGHNT; CDR2 reads YYREEE (reference sequence). Trimming took 0 bases from V and 0 from J; bases not matched to a gene: 9.

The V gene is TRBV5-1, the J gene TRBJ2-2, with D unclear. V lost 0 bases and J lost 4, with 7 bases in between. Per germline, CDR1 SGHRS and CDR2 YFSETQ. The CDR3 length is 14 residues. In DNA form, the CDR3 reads TGCGCCAGCAGCTTGGCCGTGAGCACCGGGGAGCTGTTTTTT. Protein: CASSLAVSTGELFF.

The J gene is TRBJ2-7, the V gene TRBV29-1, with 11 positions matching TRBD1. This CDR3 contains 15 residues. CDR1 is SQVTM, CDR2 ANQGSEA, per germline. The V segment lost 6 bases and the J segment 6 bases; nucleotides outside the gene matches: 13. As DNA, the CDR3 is TGCAGCGTCGCCTACCTGGGGACAGGGGGACCCGAGCAGTACTTC. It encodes CSVAYLGTGGPEQYF.

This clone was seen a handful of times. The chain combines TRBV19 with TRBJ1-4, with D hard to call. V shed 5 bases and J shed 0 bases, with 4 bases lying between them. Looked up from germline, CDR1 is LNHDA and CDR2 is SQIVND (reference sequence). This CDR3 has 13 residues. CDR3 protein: CASSGSTNEKLFF. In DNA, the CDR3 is TGTGCCAGTAGTGGCTCAACTAATGAAAAACTGTTTTTT.

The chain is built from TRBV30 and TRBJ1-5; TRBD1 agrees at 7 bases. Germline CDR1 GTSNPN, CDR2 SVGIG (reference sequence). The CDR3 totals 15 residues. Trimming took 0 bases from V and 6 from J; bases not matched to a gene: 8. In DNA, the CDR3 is TGTGCCTGGAGTGTAGGGACAGACGTAGGTCAGCCCCAGCATTTT. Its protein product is CAWSVGTDVGQPQHF.

This CDR3 reads CASSSGEKLFF. The CDR3 DNA reads TGTGCCAGCAGCTCGGGTGAAAAACTGTTTTTT. The genes are TRBV7-6 and TRBJ1-4; the D is unclear. The CDR3 is 11 amino acids. Germline CDR1 is SGHVS and CDR2 is FNYEAQ. Trimming pared 4 bases from V and 7 bases from J, leaving 4 bases between. Combining the CDR3 with reference TRBV7-6 and TRBJ1-4 gives the whole variable domain GAGVSQSPRYKVTKRGQDVALRCDPISGHVSLYWYRQALGQGPEFLTYFNYEAQQDKSGLPNDRFSAERPEGSISTLTIQRTEQRDSAMYRCASSSGEKLFFGSGTQLSVL.

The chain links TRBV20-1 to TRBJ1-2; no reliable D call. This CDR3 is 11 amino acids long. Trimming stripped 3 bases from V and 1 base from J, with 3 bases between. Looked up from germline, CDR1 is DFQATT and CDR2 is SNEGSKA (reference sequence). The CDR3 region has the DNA TGCAGTGCTAGGTTTAACTATGGCTACACCTTC. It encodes CSARFNYGYTF.

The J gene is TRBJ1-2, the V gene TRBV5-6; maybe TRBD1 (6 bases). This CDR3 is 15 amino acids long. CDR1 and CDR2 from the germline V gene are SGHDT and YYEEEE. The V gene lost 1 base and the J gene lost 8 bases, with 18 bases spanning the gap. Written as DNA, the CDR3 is TGTGCCAGCAGCTTGTATCACAGTGGCGGGGGCGGCTACACCTTC. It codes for CASSLYHSGGGGYTF.

CDR3 residues: CASSTGTNANYEQYF. CDR3 bases: TGTGCCAGCAGTACCGGGACTAACGCTAACTACGAGCAGTACTTC. J is TRBJ2-7 and V is TRBV6-5, with 7 nucleotides matching TRBD2. This CDR3 region has 15 residues. CDR1 and CDR2 (germline): MNHEY, SVGAGI. Losses at the gene ends were 5 bases for V and 3 bases for J; bases not matched to a gene: 10.

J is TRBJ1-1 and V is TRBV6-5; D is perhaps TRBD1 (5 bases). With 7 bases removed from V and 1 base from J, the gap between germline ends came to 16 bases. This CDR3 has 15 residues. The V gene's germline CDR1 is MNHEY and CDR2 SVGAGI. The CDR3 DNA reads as TGTGCCAGCAAACGGGACTCAATGGGGAACACTGAAGCTTTCTTT. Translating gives CASKRDSMGNTEAFF.

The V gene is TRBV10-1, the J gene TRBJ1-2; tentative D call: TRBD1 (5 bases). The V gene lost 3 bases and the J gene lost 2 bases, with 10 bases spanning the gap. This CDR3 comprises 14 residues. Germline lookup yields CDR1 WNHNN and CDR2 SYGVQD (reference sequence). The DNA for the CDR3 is TGCGCCAGCAGTGACGGATCAGGGAACTATGGCTACACCTTC. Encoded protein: CASSDGSGNYGYTF.

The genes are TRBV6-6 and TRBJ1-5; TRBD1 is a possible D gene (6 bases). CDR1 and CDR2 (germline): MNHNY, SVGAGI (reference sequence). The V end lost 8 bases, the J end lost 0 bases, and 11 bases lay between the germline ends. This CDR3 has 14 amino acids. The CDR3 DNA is TGTGCCAGCGCCCCAGGGGTTAGCAATCAGCCCCAGCATTTT. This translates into CASAPGVSNQPQHF.

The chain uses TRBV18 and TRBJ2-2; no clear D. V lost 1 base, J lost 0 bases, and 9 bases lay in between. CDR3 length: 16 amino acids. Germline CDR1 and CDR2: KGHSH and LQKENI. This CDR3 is CASSPLWDANTGELFF. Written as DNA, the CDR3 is TGTGCCAGCTCACCACTGTGGGATGCGAACACCGGGGAGCTGTTTTTT.

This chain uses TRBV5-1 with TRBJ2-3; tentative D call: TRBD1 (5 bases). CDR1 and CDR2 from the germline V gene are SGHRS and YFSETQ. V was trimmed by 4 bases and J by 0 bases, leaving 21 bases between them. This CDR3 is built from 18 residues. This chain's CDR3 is CASSTDKPDLLSTDTQYF. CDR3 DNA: TGCGCCAGCAGCACGGACAAACCCGACTTATTAAGCACAGATACGCAGTATTTT.

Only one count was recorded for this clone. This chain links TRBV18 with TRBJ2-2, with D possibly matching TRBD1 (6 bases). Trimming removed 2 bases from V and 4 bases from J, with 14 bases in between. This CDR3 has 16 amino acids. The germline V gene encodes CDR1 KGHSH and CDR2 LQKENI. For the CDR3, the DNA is TGTGCCAGCTCACCAGCCCCCGTCAGGGGCACCGGGGAGCTGTTTTTT. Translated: CASSPAPVRGTGELFF. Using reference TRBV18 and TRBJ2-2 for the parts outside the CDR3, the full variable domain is NAGVMQNPRHLVRRRGQEARLRCSPMKGHSHVYWYRQLPEEGLKFMVYLQKENIIDESGMPKERFSAEFPKEGPSILRIQQVVRGDSAAYFCASSPAPVRGTGELFFGEGSRLTVL.

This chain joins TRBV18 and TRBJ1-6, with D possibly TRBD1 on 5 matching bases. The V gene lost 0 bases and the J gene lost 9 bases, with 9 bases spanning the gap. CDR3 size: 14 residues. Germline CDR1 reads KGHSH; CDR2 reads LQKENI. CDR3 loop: CASSPPGDGSPLHF. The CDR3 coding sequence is TGTGCCAGCTCACCACCGGGGGACGGTTCACCCCTCCACTTT.

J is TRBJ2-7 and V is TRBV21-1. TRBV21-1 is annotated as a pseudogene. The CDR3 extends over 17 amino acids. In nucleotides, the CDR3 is TGTGCCAGCAGCAAAGTCGTCCGGGACAGCGGGACCTACGAGCAGTACTTC. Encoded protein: CASSKVVRDSGTYEQYF.

CDR3 region: CASSEGSRGGGAYEQYF. In DNA, the CDR3 is TGTGCCAGCAGTGAAGGGTCTCGGGGAGGCGGTGCCTACGAGCAGTACTTC. The chain has TRBV6-1 and TRBJ2-7, with D possibly being TRBD2 (6 bases). V was cut by 1 base and J by 2 bases, with 18 bases left in between. CDR1 is MNHNS and CDR2 is SASEGT in the germline V gene. This CDR3 contains 17 residues.

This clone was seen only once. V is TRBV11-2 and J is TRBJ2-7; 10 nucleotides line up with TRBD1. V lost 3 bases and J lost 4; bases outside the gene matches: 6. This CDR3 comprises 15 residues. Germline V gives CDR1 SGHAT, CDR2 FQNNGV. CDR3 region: CASSFRRTGGYEQYF. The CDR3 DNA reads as TGTGCCAGCAGCTTTCGTCGGACAGGGGGATACGAGCAGTACTTC.

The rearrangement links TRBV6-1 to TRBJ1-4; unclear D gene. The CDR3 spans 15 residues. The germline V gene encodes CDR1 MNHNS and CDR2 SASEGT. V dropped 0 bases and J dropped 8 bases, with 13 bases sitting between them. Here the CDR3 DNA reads TGTGCCAGCAGTGAAGCGCTTAGGGCTTGGGAAAAACTGTTTTTT. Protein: CASSEALRAWEKLFF.

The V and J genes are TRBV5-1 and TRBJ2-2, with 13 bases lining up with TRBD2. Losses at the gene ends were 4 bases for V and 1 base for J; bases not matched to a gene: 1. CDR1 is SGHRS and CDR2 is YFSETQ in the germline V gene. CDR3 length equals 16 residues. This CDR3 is CASSTSGRGNTGELFF. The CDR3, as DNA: TGCGCCAGCAGCACTAGCGGGAGGGGGAACACCGGGGAGCTGTTTTTT.

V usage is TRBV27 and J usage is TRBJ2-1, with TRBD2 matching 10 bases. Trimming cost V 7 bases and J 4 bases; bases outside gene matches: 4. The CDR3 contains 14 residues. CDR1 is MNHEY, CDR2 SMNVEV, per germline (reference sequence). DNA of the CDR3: TGTGCCAGCACAGCTAGCGGGAGTTACAATGAGCAGTTCTTC. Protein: CASTASGSYNEQFF.

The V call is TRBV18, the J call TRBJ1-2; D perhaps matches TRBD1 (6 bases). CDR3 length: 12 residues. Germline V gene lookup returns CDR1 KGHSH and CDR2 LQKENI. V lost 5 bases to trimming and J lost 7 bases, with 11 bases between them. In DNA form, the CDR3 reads TGTGCCAGCTCAACTACAGGGAGTGGCTACACCTTC. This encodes CASSTTGSGYTF.